This T cell receptor beta chain appears in the sequencing data of a study of T-cell memory formation after mild COVID-19. Researchers used 5'RACE with constant-segment primers to make TCR alpha and TCR beta cDNA libraries that carry sample barcodes and UMIs. MiXCR, run by TCRdb on the 5' RACE reads, gives a single entry per CDR3 protein. The table records about 270,000 distinct CDR3 sequences, 16% of them present only once. The CDR3 has 14 residues. CDR1 and CDR2 (germline): SGHRS, YFSETQ. Trimming took 3 bases from V and 2 from J, leaving 9 bases between them. This clonotype was recorded at least ten times.

This rearrangement joins TRBV5-1 to TRBJ1-5, with D perhaps TRBD1 (6 bases). Sequenced input: PBMCs or a T cell subset sorted from them (not recorded which). The receptor comes from a man between 18 and 29 years old who had mild COVID-19 (a few samples of this study predate the infection). Cell type and time point are not known. The CDR3 DNA reads as TGCGCCAGCAGCTCAGGGGATGGCAATCAGCCCCAGCATTTT. Amino acids: CASSSGDGNQPQHF.